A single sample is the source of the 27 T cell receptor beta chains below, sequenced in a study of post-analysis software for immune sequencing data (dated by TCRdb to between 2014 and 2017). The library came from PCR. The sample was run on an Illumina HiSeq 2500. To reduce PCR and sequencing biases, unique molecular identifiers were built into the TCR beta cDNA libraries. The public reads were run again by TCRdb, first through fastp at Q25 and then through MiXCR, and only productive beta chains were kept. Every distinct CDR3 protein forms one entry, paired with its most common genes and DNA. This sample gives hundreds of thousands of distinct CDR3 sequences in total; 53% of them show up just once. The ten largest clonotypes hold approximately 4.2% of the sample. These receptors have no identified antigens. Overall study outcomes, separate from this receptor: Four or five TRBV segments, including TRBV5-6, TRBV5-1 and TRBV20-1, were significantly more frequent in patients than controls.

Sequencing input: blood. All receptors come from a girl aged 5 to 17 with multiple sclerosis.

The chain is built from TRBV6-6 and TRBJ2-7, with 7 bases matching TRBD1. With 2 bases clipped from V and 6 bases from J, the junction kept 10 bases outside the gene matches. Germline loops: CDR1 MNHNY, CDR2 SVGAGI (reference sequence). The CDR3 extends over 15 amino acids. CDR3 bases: TGTGCCAGCAGTTACCTCGGACAGGCCGCCAGCGAGCAGTACTTC. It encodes CASSYLGQAASEQYF.

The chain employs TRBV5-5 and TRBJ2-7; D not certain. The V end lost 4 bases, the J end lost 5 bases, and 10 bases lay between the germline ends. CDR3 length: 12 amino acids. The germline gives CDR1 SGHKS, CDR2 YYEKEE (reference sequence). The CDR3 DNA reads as TGTGCCAGCAGCCCCTATAACGACGAGCAGTACTTC. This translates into CASSPYNDEQYF.

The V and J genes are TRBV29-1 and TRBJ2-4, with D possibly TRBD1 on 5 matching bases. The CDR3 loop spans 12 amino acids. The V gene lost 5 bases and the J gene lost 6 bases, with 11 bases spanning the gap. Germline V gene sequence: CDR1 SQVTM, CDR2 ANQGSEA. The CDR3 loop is CSVSNRGNIQYF. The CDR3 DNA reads TGCAGCGTTTCAAATAGGGGAAACATTCAGTACTTC.

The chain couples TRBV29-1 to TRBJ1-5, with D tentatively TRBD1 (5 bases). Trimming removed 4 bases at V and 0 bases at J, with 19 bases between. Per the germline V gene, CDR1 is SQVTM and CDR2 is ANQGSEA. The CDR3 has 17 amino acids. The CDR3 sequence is CSVAQGPLGYSNQPQHF. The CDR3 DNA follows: TGCAGCGTTGCGCAGGGTCCATTAGGGTATAGCAATCAGCCCCAGCATTTT.

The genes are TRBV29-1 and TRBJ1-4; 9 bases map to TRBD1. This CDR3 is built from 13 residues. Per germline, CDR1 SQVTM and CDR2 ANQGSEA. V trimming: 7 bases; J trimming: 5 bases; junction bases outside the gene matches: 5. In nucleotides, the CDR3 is TGCAGCGCTAAAGACAGGGGGAATGAAAAACTGTTTTTT. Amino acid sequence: CSAKDRGNEKLFF.

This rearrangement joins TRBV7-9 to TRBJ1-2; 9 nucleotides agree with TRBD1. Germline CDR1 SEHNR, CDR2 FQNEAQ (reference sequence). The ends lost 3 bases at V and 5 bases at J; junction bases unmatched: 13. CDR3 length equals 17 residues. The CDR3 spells CASSLGQGSTGRYGYTF. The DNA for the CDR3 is TGTGCCAGCAGCTTGGGACAGGGCTCTACAGGACGGTATGGCTACACCTTC.

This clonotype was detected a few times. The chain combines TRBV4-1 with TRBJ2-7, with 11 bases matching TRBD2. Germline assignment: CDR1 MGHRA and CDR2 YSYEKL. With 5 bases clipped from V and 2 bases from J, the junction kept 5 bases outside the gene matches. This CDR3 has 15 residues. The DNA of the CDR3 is TGCGCCAGCAGCTCCCTAGCGGGGGGCACCTACGAGCAGTACTTC. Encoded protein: CASSSLAGGTYEQYF.

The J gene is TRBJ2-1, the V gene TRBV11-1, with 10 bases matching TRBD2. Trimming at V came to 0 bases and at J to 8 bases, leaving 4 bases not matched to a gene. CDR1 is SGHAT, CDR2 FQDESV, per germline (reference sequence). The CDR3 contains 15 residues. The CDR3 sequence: CASSLASSGSYEQFF. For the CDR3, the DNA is TGTGCCAGCAGCTTAGCGTCTAGCGGGAGCTATGAGCAGTTCTTC.

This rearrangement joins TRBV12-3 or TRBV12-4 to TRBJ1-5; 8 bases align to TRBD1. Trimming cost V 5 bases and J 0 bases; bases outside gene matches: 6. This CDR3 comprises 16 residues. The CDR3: CASSPRTGYSNQPQHF. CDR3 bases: TGTGCCAGCAGTCCTCGGACAGGGTATAGCAATCAGCCCCAGCATTTT.

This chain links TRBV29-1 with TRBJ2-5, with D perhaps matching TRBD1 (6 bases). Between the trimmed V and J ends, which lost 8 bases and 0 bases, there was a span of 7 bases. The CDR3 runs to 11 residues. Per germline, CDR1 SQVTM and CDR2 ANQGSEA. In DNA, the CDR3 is TGCAGCCACAGGGACCAAGAGACCCAGTACTTC. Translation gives CSHRDQETQYF.

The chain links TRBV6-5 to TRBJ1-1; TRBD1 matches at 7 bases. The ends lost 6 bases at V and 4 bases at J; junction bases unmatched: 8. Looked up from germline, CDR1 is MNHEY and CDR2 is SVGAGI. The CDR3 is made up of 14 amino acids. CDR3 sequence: CASSQGTVRTEAFF. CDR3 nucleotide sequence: TGTGCCAGCAGCCAAGGGACAGTCCGCACTGAAGCTTTCTTT.

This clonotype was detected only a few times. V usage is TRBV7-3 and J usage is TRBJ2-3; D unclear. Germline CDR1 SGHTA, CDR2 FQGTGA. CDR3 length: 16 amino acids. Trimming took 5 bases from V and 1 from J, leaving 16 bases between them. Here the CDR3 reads CASSPSVRVGTDTQYF. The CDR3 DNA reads TGTGCCAGCAGCCCCTCGGTTAGGGTCGGCACAGATACGCAGTATTTT.

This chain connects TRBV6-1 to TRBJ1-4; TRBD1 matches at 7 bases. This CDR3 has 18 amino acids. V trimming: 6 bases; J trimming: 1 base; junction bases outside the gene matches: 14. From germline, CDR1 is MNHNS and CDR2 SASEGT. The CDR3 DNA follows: TGTGCCAGCAGGAAGGGAAATTGGGACAGAGGAACTAATGAAAAACTGTTTTTT. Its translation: CASRKGNWDRGTNEKLFF.

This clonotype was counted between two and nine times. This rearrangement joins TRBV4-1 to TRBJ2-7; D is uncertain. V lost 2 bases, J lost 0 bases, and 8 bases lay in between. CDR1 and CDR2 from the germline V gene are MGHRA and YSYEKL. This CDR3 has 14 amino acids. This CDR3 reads CASSQWTGSYEQYF. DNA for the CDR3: TGCGCCAGCAGCCAATGGACGGGCTCCTACGAGCAGTACTTC.

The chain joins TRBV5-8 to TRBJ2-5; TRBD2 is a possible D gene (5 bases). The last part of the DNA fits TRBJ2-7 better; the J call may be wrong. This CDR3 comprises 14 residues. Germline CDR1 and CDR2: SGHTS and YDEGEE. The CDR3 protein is CASHLGSAIYEQYF. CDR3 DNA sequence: TGTGCCAGCCATTTAGGGAGTGCCATCTACGAGCAGTACTTC.

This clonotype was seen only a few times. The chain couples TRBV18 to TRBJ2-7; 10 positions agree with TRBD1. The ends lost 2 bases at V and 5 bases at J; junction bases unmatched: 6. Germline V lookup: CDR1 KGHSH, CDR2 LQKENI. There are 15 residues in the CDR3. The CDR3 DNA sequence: TGTGCCAGCTCACCAACTCCCGGGACAGGGGACGAGCAGTACTTC. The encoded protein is CASSPTPGTGDEQYF.

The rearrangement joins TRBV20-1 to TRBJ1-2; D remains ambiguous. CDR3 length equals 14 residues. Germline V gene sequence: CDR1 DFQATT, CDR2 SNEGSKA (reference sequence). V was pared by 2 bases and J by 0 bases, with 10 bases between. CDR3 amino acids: CSARSDTTNYGYTF. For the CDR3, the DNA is TGCAGTGCTAGATCAGACACCACTAACTATGGCTACACCTTC.

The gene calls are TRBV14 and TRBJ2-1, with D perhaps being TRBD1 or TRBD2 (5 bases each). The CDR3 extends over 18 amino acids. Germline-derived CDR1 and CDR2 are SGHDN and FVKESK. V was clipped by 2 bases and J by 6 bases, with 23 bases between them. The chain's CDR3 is CASSQRGRRIPRFNEQFF. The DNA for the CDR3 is TGTGCCAGCAGCCAACGGGGACGGAGGATACCTAGGTTCAATGAGCAGTTCTTC.

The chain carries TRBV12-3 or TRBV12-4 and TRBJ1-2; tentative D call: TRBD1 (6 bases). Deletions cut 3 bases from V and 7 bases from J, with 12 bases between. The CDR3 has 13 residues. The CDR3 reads CASSLWGARGYTF. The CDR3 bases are TGTGCCAGCAGTTTGTGGGGGGCTCGTGGCTACACCTTC.

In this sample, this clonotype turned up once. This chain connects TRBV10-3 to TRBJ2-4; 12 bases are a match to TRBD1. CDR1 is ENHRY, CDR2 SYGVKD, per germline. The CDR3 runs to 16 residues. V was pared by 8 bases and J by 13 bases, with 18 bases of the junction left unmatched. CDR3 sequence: CAIGALLGQGAEEQYF. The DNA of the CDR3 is TGTGCCATCGGGGCCCTTTTGGGACAGGGGGCGGAAGAGCAGTACTTC.

The CDR3 loop is CSATPTGDSYEQYF. CDR3 sequence (DNA): TGCAGTGCTACACCGACAGGGGACTCCTACGAGCAGTACTTC. The chain combines TRBV20-1 with TRBJ2-7; 8 bases line up with TRBD1. The CDR3 is made up of 14 amino acids. Germline-derived CDR1 and CDR2 are DFQATT and SNEGSKA (reference sequence). Losses at the gene ends were 4 bases for V and 0 bases for J; bases not matched to a gene: 5.

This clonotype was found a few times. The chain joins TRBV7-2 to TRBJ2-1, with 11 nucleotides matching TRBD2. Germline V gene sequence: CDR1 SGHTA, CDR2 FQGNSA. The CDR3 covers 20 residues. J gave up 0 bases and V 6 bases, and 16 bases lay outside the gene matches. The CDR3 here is CASSRTGTSGSRVSYNEQFF. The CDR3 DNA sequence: TGTGCCAGCAGTCGCACCGGGACTAGCGGTTCCAGAGTCTCCTACAATGAGCAGTTCTTC.

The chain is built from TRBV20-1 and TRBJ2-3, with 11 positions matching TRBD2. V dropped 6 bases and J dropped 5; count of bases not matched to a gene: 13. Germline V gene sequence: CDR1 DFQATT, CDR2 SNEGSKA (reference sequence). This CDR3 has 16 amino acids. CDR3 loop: CSAKYGTSGPGDTQYF. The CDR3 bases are TGCAGTGCCAAATACGGGACTAGCGGACCCGGAGATACGCAGTATTTT.

This CDR3 reads CSARDFQGALEQYF. For the CDR3, the DNA is TGCAGTGCTAGAGATTTTCAGGGGGCACTCGAGCAGTACTTC. The genes are TRBV20-1 and TRBJ2-1, with 8 bases aligning to TRBD1. The J call may be in error: the DNA end matches TRBJ2-7 better. Looked up from germline, CDR1 is DFQATT and CDR2 is SNEGSKA (reference sequence). The CDR3 totals 14 residues.

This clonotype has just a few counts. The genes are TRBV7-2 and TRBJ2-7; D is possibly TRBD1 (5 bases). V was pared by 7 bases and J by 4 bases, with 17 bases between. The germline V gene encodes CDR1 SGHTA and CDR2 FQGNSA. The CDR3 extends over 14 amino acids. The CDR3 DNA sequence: TGTGCCAGCACCTTGCTTATTGCAGGGTACGAGCAGTACTTC. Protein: CASTLLIAGYEQYF.

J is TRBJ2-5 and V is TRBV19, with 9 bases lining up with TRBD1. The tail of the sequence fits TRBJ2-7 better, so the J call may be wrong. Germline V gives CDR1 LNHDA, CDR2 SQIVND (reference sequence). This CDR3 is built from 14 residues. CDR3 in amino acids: CASSTGTGFIEQYF. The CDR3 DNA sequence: TGTGCCAGTAGTACTGGGACAGGGTTCATCGAGCAGTACTTC.

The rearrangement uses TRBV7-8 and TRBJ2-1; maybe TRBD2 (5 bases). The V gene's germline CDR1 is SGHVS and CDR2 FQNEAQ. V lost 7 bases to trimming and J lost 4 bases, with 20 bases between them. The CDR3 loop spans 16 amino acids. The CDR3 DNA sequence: TGTGCCAGCACCCCATCACGGGGAAAACCTTACAATGAGCAGTTCTTC. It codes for CASTPSRGKPYNEQFF.